These T cell receptor beta chains were read from a single sample in a study of shared clonotypes between healthy human individuals. TCRdb's table, derived via immunoSEQ multiplex PCR, lists solely in-frame clones and lacks some. The sample lists nearly 750,000 clones, 55% to 75% occurring once. Sample: memory CD4+ T cells sorted from blood. Receptor source: a woman aged 25 to 45 in good health. The conserved cysteine and the conserved F or W are not part of the CDR3 here. Fields, in order: V gene, clone size, CDR3 protein. Where a row states a size, it is once, few, many or the class of an expanded clone; other rows omit it.

>TRBV29-1|.
SVVRQTSRDTQY
>TRBV5-4|.
ASSPREGSSYNEQF
>TRBV18|few
ASRTSGSSVGNIQY
>TRBV15|once
ATSTRQGRGWTDTQY
>TRBV5-1|medium-sized
ASSTAGEKLF
>TRBV18|few
ASSPRKGGRSVEQY
>TRBV4-1|once
ASSQDLTRGYT
>TRBV7-9|.
ASSRTVLAGGEQY
>TRBV23-1|.
ASSQGGQSGNTIY
>TRBV27|.
ASGWLGDEQF
>TRBV19|.
ASSRGTARANYGYT
>TRBV28|few
ASRPMGHPSGELF
>TRBV7-2|few
ASSLAPTGNYGYT
>TRBV11-2|.
ASSLGYSRSSGANVLT
>TRBV19|.
ASSIMGDTKPQH
>TRBV2|.
ASLGQGAYLEQY
>TRBV18|.
ASSQGTGGSGANVLT
>TRBV27|once
ASSRTGTDTQY
>TRBV28|.
ASSPYQGPYEQY
>TRBV27|.
ASSRQGHGYT
>TRBV4-1|.
ASSQGGGAEKLF
>TRBV14|few
ASSPDGRAEAF
>TRBV28|.
ASQGGAEVTQY
>TRBV10-3|.
AISSDGYEAF
>TRBV6-5|.
ASSYDNYGYT
>TRBV7-3|.
ASSRLGGGSSGSYNEQF
>TRBV6-1|.
ASSELLTLAGGRDTQY
>TRBV29-1|.
SVQQGRGPYEQY
>TRBV4-2|once
ASSLRFTQRYEQY
>TRBV7-8|.
ASSFYPGTGNQPQH
>TRBV5-6|once
ASPNPYEQY
>TRBV7-2|.
ASSLWDGGQEQY
>TRBV28|.
ASSSPTPSSYEQY
>TRBV10-1|.
ASSESSGWNTEAF
>TRBV6-5|.
ASVTGNYGYT
>TRBV7-2|.
ASSLGVAGGDNEQF
>TRBV5-5|.
ASSLGIYGAYGYT
>TRBV30|.
AWRREGSTNEKLF
>TRBV7-8|.
ASSLDGQTSSYEQY
>TRBV11-3|.
ASSLGGANTGELF